This T cell receptor beta chain comes out of a study of CD8+CD57+ T cells in acquired aplastic anemia. Genomic DNA, the template, was used for profiling of the TCR beta VDJ and CDR3. TCRdb itself ran the reads through MiXCR, one entry per CDR3 protein. The table lists about 160,000 distinct CDR3 sequences, around half of them singletons, with approximately 3% in the top ten. This clonotype has only a few counts. The germline gives CDR1 MDHEN, CDR2 SYDVKM. The CDR3 is 12 residues long. V was trimmed by 7 bases and J by 7 bases, leaving 12 bases between them. All patients picked for sequencing had shown, by flow cytometry, an expansion of CD8+CD57+ cells.

Material for sequencing was sorted CD4+, CD8+, or CD8+CD57+ T cells (not recorded which) from PBMCs. This chain uses TRBV28 with TRBJ2-3; D is unclear. This TCR was sampled from a human donor with aplastic anemia. The CDR3: CASNTQVNTQYF. The CDR3 region has the DNA TGTGCCAGCAACACTCAGGTGAATACGCAGTATTTT.